This T cell receptor beta chain was retrieved from a study of identical twins' blood T cells. Source study methods: Each donor had about 90,000 to nearly 550,000 clonotypes. Each CDR3 protein is one row after TCRdb ran MiXCR on the 5' RACE reads. The V and J calls were not made by the authors but by TCRdb's processing. Of about 370,000 distinct CDR3 sequences listed, over 25% are singletons. Trimming cost V 0 bases and J 1 base, with 10 bases left between them. This CDR3 comprises 16 residues. CDR1 MNHEY and CDR2 SVGAGI come from the germline V gene. Material for sequencing was PBMCs. The receptor comes from a woman aged 18 to 55 in good health. The gene calls are TRBV6-5 and TRBJ1-3, with D possibly matching TRBD1 (5 bases). The CDR3 nucleotides read TGTGCCAGCAGTTACTCTGGGGGAAATTCTGGAAACACCATATATTTT. As protein: CASSYSGGNSGNTIYF.